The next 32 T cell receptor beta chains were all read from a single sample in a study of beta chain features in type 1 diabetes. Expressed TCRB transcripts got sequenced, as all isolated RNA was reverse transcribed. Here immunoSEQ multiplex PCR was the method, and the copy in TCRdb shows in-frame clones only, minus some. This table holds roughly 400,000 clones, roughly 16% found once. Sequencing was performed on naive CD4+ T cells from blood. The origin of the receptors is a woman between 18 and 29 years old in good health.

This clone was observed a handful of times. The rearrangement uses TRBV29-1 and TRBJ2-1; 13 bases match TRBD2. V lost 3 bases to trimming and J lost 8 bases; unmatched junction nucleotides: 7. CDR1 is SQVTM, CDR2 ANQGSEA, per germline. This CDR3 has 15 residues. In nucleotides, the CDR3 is TGCAGCGTTGATCGACTAGCGGGAGGTGGCGATGAGCAGTTCTTC. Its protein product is CSVDRLAGGGDEQFF.

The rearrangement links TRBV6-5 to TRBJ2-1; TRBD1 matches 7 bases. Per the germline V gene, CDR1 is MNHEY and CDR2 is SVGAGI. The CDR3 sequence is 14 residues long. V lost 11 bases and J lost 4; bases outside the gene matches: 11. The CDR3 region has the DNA TGTGCCGGCGCGCCGGGACAGATATACAATGAGCAGTTCTTC. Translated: CAGAPGQIYNEQFF.

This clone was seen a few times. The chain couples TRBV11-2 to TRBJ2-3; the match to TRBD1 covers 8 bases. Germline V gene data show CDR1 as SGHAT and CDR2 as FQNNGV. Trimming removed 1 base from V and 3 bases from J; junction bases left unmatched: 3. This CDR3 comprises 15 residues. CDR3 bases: TGTGCCAGCAGCTTAGGACAGGGGTCTACAGATACGCAGTATTTT. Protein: CASSLGQGSTDTQYF.

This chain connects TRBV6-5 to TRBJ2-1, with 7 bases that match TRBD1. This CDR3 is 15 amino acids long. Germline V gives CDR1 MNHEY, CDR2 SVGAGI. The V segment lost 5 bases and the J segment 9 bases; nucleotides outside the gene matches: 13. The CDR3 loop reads CASSQDRSAVGEQFF. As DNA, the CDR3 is TGTGCCAGCAGTCAGGACAGGAGCGCGGTTGGTGAGCAGTTCTTC.

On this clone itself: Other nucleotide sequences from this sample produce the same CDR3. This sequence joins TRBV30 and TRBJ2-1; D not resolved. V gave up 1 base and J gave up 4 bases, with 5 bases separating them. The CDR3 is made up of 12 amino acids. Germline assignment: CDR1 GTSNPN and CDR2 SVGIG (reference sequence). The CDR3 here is CAWSARYNEQFF. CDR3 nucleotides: TGTGCCTGGAGTGCCCGTTACAATGAGCAGTTCTTC.

The CDR3 bases are TGTGCCAGCAGCTTGTACCCCGTTGGGAGCTCTGGGGCCAACGTCCTGACTTTC. Its translation is CASSLYPVGSSGANVLTF. The rearrangement links TRBV7-9 to TRBJ2-6; possible D gene TRBD2, 5 bases. The CDR3 runs to 18 residues. Trimming took 3 bases from V and 0 from J, leaving 15 bases between them. In germline, CDR1 is SEHNR, CDR2 FQNEAQ (reference sequence).

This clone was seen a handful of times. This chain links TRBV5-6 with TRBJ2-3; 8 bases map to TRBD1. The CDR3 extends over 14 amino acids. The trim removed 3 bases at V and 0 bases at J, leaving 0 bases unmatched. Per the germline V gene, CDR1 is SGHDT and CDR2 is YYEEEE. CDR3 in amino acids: CASSWDRSTDTQYF. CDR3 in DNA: TGTGCCAGCAGCTGGGACAGGAGCACAGATACGCAGTATTTT.

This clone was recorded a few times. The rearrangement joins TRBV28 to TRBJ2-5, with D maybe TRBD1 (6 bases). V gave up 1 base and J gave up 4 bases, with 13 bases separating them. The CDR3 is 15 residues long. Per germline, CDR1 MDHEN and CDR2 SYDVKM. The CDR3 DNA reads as TGTGCCAGCAGTTTATCTGAACAGGGACGAGAGACCCAGTACTTC. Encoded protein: CASSLSEQGRETQYF.

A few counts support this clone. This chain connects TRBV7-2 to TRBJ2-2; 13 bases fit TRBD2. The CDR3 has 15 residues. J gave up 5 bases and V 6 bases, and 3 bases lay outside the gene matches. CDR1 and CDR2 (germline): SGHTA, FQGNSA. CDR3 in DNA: TGTGCCAGCAGGGGACTAGCGGGAAGGACCGGGGAGCTGTTTTTT. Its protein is CASRGLAGRTGELFF. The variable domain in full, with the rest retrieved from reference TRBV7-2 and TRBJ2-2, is GAGVSQSPSNKVTEKGKDVELRCDPISGHTALYWYRQSLGQGLEFLIYFQGNSAPDKSGLPSDRFSAERTGGSVSTLTIQRTQQEDSAVYLCASRGLAGRTGELFFGEGSRLTVL.

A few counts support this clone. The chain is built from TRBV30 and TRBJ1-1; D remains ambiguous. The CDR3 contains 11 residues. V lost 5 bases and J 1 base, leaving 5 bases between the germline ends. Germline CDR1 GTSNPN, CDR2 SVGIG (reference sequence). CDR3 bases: TGTGCCTGGCTAACGAACACTGAAGCTTTCTTT. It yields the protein CAWLTNTEAFF.

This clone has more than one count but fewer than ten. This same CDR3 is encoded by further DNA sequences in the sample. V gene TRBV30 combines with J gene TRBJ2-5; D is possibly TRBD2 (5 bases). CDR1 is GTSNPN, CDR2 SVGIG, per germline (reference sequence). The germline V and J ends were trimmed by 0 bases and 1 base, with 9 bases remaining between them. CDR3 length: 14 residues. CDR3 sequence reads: CAWSVARGQETQYF. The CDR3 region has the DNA TGTGCCTGGAGTGTGGCTCGGGGCCAAGAGACCCAGTACTTC.

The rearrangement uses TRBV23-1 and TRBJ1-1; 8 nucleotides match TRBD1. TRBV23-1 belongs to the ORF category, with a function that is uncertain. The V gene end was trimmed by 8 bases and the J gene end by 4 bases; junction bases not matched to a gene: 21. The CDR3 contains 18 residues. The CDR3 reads CASFEFYSGGDPGTEAFF. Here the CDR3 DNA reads TGCGCCAGCTTTGAATTCTATTCAGGGGGCGATCCGGGCACTGAAGCTTTCTTT.

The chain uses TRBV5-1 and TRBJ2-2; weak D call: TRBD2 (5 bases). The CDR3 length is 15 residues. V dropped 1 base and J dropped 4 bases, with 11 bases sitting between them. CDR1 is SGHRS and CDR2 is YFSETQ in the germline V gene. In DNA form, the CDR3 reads TGCGCCAGCAGCTTGACTGCGGGTTCCACCGGGGAGCTGTTTTTT. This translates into CASSLTAGSTGELFF.

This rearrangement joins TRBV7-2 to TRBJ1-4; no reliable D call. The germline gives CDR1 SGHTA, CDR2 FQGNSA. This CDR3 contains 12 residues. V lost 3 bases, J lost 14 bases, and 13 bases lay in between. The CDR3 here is CASSFGQEYLFF. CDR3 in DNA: TGTGCCAGCAGCTTCGGTCAGGAATATCTGTTTTTT.

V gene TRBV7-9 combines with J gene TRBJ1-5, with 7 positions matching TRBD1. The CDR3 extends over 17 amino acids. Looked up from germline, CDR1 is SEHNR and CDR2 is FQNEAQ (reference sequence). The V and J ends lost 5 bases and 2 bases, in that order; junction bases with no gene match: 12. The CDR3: CASSTNPGGIGNQPQHF. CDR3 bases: TGTGCCAGCAGCACAAATCCAGGGGGGATAGGCAATCAGCCCCAGCATTTT. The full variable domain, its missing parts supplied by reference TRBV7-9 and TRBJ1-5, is DTGVSQNPRHKITKRGQNVTFRCDPISEHNRLYWYRQTLGQGPEFLTYFQNEAQLEKSRLLSDRFSAERPKGSFSTLEIQRTEQGDSAMYLCASSTNPGGIGNQPQHFGDGTRLSIL.

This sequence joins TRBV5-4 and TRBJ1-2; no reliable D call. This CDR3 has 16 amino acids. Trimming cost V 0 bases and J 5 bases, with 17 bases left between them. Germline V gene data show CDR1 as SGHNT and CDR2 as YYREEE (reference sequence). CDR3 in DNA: TGTGCCAGCAGCTTGGGGGGAGAAGTCCCCAGTTATGGCTACACCTTC. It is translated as CASSLGGEVPSYGYTF.

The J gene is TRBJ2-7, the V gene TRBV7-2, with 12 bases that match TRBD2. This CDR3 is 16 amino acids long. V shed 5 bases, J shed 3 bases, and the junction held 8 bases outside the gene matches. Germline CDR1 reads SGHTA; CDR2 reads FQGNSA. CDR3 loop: CASSPLAGGTLYEQYF. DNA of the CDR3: TGTGCCAGCAGCCCACTAGCGGGAGGTACGCTCTACGAGCAGTACTTC.

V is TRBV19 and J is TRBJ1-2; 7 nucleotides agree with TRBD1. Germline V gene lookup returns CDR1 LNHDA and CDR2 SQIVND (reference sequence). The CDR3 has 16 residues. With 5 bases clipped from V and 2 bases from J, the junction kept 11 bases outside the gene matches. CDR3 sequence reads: CASSGAGTEMNYGYTF. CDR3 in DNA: TGTGCCAGTAGTGGCGCCGGGACAGAGATGAACTATGGCTACACCTTC.

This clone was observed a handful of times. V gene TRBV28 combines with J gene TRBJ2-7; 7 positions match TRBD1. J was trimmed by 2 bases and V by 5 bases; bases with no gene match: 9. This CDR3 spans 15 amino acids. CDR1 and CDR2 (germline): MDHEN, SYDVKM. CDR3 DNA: TGTGCCAGCAGTCCCCCGACAGGGTTTACCTACGAGCAGTACTTC. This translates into CASSPPTGFTYEQYF.

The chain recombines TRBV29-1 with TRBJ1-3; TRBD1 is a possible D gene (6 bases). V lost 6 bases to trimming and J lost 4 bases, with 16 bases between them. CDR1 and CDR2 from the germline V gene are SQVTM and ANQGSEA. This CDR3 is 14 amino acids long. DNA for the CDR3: TGCAGCGTACTCAGGGGAACTGGAGGAAACACCATATATTTT. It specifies CSVLRGTGGNTIYF.

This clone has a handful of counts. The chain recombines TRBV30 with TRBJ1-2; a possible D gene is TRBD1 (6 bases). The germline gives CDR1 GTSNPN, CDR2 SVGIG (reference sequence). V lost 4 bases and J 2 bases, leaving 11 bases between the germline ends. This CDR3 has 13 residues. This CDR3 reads CAWKRGLNYGYTF. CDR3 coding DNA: TGTGCCTGGAAGCGGGGGCTAAACTATGGCTACACCTTC.

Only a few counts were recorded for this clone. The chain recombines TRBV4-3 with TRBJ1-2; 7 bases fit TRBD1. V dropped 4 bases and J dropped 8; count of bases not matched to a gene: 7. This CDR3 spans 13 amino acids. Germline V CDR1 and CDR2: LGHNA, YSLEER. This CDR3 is CASSLTGEDGYTF. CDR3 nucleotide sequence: TGCGCCAGCAGCCTCACAGGGGAGGACGGCTACACCTTC.

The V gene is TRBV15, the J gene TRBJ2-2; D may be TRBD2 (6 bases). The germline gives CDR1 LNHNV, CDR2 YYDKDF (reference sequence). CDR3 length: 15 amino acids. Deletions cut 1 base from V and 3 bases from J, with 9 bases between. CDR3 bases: TGTGCCACCAGCAGAGGCGGGGCGGACACCGGGGAGCTGTTTTTT. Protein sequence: CATSRGGADTGELFF. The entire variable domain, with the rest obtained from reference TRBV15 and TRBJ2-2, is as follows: DAMVIQNPRYQVTQFGKPVTLSCSQTLNHNVMYWYQQKSSQAPKLLFHYYDKDFNNEADTPDNFQSRRPNTSFCFLDIRSPGLGDTAMYLCATSRGGADTGELFFGEGSRLTVL.

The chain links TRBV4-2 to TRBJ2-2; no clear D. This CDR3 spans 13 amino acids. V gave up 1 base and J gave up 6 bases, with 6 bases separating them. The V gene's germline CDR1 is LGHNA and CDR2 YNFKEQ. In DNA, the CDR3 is TGTGCCAGCAGCCAAGTTGGGCCCGGGGAGCTGTTTTTT. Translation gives CASSQVGPGELFF.

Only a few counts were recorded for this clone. The CDR3: CASSPGLAGNEQFF. DNA of the CDR3: TGTGCCAGCAGCCCGGGACTAGCGGGTAATGAGCAGTTCTTC. This sequence joins TRBV9 and TRBJ2-1; 12 bases match TRBD2. This CDR3 comprises 14 residues. Trimming removed 4 bases from V and 7 bases from J; junction bases left unmatched: 3. The germline V gene has CDR1 SGDLS and CDR2 YYNGEE.

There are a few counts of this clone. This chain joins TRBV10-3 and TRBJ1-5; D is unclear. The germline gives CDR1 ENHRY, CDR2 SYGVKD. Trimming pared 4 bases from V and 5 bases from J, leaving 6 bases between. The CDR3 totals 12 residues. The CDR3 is CAISGTDQPQHF. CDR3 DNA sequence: TGTGCCATCAGTGGCACAGATCAGCCCCAGCATTTT.

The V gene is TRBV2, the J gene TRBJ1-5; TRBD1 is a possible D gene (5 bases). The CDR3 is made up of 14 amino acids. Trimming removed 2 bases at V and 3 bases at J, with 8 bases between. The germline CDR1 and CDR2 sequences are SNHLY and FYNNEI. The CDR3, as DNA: TGTGCCAGCAGTGAACAGGGTCCCAATCAGCCCCAGCATTTT. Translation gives CASSEQGPNQPQHF.

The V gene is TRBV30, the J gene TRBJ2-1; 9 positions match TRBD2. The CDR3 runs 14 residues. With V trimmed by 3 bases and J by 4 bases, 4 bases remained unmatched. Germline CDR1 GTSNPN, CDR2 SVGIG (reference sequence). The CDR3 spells CAWRTSGRYNEQFF. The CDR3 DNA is TGTGCCTGGAGGACTAGCGGACGGTACAATGAGCAGTTCTTC.

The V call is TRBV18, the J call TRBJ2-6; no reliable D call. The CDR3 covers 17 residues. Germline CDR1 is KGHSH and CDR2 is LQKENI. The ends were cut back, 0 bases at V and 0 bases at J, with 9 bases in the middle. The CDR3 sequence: CASSPPVTLSGANVLTF. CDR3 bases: TGTGCCAGCTCACCACCGGTGACTCTCTCTGGGGCCAACGTCCTGACTTTC.

CDR3 sequence (DNA): TGTGCCAGCAGCGCCCAACTAGCGACACCCTACAATGAGCAGTTCTTC. This translates into CASSAQLATPYNEQFF. This sequence joins TRBV9 and TRBJ2-1; 7 bases agree with TRBD2. The germline gives CDR1 SGDLS, CDR2 YYNGEE. The ends lost 3 bases at V and 2 bases at J; junction bases unmatched: 8. The CDR3 consists of 16 residues. Full variable domain (remainder filled in from reference TRBV9 and TRBJ2-1): DSGVTQTPKHLITATGQRVTLRCSPRSGDLSVYWYQQSLDQGLQFLIQYYNGEERAKGNILERFSAQQFPDLHSELNLSSLELGDSALYFCASSAQLATPYNEQFFGPGTRLTVL.

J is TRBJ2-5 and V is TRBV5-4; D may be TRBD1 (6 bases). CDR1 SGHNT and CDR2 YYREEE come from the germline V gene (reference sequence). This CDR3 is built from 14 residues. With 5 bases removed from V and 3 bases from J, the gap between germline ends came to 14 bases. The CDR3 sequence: CASSLQGGKETQYF. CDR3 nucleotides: TGTGCCAGCAGTTTACAGGGTGGAAAAGAGACCCAGTACTTC.

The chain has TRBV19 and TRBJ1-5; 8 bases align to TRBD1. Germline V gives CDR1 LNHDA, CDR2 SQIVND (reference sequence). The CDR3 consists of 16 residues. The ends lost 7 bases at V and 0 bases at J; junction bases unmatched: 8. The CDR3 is CASTKQGGGSNQPQHF. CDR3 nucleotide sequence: TGTGCCAGTACCAAACAGGGGGGAGGTAGCAATCAGCCCCAGCATTTT.